This TCR beta chain originates from a study of identical twins. The CDR3 is 13 amino acids. With V trimmed by 5 bases and J by 7 bases, 6 bases remained unmatched. General study points: Out-of-frame beta chain sequences displayed weaker excess sharing between twins.

Addition of a universal primer site occurred through template switching, and cDNA carried unique molecular identifiers. TCRdb re-analysed the 5' RACE reads in MiXCR, keeping a single row per CDR3 protein. The sample carries roughly 540,000 distinct CDR3 sequences, 22% recorded once. In this sample, this clonotype turned up a few times. Its antigen is still unknown. The sample also formed part of further work on T cells expressing NK-cell markers. Per that paper: It was sorted CD3+CD56+NKG2C+, CD3+CD56+NKG2C- and CD3+CD56-NKG2C+ T cells that supplied the TCR beta repertoires. Most of the eight sequenced donors were HCMV-seropositive; one was seronegative.

The source material was CD4+ T cells sorted from blood. The TCR comes from a woman under 30 in good health. The chain combines TRBV12-3 or TRBV12-4 with TRBJ2-7; 9 positions match TRBD1. The CDR3 nucleotides read TGTGCCAGCAGTCACGACAGGGGGTGGGAGCAGTACTTC. This translates into CASSHDRGWEQYF.